Listed below are T cell receptor beta chains from one sample, sequenced in a study of T cell repertoires in cytomegalovirus infection. Via MiXCR, TCRdb re-called the reads, giving one row per CDR3 protein. The sample lists about 900,000 distinct CDR3 sequences, less than 35% occurring once. The antigens these receptors bind are not known. The starting material was cultured CD8+ T cells from PBMCs, obtained from culture after CMV antigen stimulation. The receptors were sampled from a human donor in good health (CMV status not recorded). Some clones in this sample may be carry-over from other donors' samples. Both conserved end residues are part of each CDR3. D genes are given only for firm matches. The size of a clone is reported for some rows only, either as once, few or many, or as a class for expanded clones.

j_call: TRBJ1-1; d_call: NA; v_call: TRBV4-1; clone_size: NA; cdr3_aa: CASSQDRGLGTEAFF; cdr3_nt: TGCGCCAGCAGCCAAGATAGAGGTTTAGGCACTGAAGCTTTCTTT
j_call: TRBJ2-1; d_call: TRBD1; v_call: TRBV6-6; clone_size: few; cdr3_aa: CATLDRANEQFF; cdr3_nt: TGTGCCACCCTGGACAGGGCAAATGAGCAGTTCTTC
j_call: TRBJ2-7; d_call: NA; v_call: TRBV19; clone_size: NA; cdr3_aa: CASSISDSYEQYF; cdr3_nt: TGTGCCAGTAGTATTTCGGACAGCTACGAGCAGTACTTC
j_call: TRBJ2-1; d_call: NA; v_call: TRBV6-2/TRBV6-3; clone_size: NA; cdr3_aa: CASSYSWTEMGNEQFF; cdr3_nt: TGTGCCAGCAGTTACTCGTGGACAGAGATGGGCAATGAGCAGTTCTTC
j_call: TRBJ1-2; d_call: NA; v_call: TRBV7-9; clone_size: few; cdr3_aa: CASSATGPGRGYTF; cdr3_nt: TGTGCCAGCAGCGCGACAGGCCCAGGCCGGGGCTACACCTTC
j_call: TRBJ2-3; d_call: NA; v_call: TRBV19; clone_size: NA; cdr3_aa: CASSMRTSSTDTQYF; cdr3_nt: TGTGCCAGTAGTATGAGAACTTCTAGCACAGATACGCAGTATTTT
j_call: TRBJ2-5; d_call: NA; v_call: TRBV12-5; clone_size: NA; cdr3_aa: CASGLSGVQESQYF; cdr3_nt: TGTGCTAGTGGTTTATCAGGGGTCCAAGAGTCCCAGTACTTC
j_call: TRBJ2-1; d_call: NA; v_call: TRBV7-6; clone_size: NA; cdr3_aa: CASSHPREGGNEQFF; cdr3_nt: TGTGCCAGCAGCCATCCACGTGAGGGTGGCAATGAGCAGTTCTTC
j_call: TRBJ1-1; d_call: NA; v_call: TRBV15; clone_size: NA; cdr3_aa: CATSRVGTNTEAFF; cdr3_nt: TGTGCCACCAGCAGAGTTGGGACGAACACTGAAGCTTTCTTT
j_call: TRBJ1-2; d_call: NA; v_call: TRBV2; clone_size: NA; cdr3_aa: CARDRTGDGYTF; cdr3_nt: TGTGCCAGGGACCGTACCGGGGATGGCTACACCTTC
j_call: TRBJ1-3; d_call: NA; v_call: TRBV7-8; clone_size: few; cdr3_aa: CASSLLPAGTTGNTIYF; cdr3_nt: TGTGCCAGCAGCTTACTCCCCGCAGGGACTACAGGAAACACCATATATTTT
j_call: TRBJ2-3; d_call: TRBD1; v_call: TRBV5-1; clone_size: NA; cdr3_aa: CASSLVETGPTDTQYF; cdr3_nt: TGCGCCAGCAGCTTGGTTGAGACAGGGCCCACAGATACGCAGTATTTT
j_call: TRBJ2-1; d_call: TRBD2; v_call: TRBV4-3; clone_size: NA; cdr3_aa: CASSGLAGAESNEQFF; cdr3_nt: TGCGCCAGCAGCGGACTAGCGGGGGCCGAGAGCAATGAGCAGTTCTTC
j_call: TRBJ1-1; d_call: NA; v_call: TRBV2; clone_size: NA; cdr3_aa: CASRGGVRDTEAFF; cdr3_nt: TGTGCCAGCAGGGGGGGGGTCCGGGACACTGAAGCTTTCTTT
j_call: TRBJ2-7; d_call: NA; v_call: TRBV6-5; clone_size: few; cdr3_aa: CASSYSTVYEQYF; cdr3_nt: TGTGCCAGCAGTTACTCAACAGTTTACGAGCAGTACTTC
j_call: TRBJ2-1; d_call: NA; v_call: TRBV12-3/TRBV12-4; clone_size: many; cdr3_aa: CASSWADSYYNEQFF; cdr3_nt: TGTGCCAGCAGTTGGGCCGACTCTTACTACAATGAGCAGTTCTTC